One sample yielded the 23 T cell receptor beta chains listed below, sequenced in a study of STAT5B mutations in CD4+ large granular lymphocyte leukemia. Assay used: immunoSEQ multiplex PCR; TCRdb lists only in-frame clones, some missing. The table records around 24,000 clones, around 72% of them present only once. Sequencing was done on a sample of CD4+ T cells from blood buffy coats. These receptors were collected from a human donor in good health.

The table lists this clone with a count of one. The germline gene is not matched at one end of the junction; a read error may be the cause. V gene TRBV6-1 combines with J gene TRBJ2-5, with D perhaps given as TRBD1 or TRBD2 (5 bases each). The CDR3 has 12 residues. Germline-derived CDR1 and CDR2 are MNHNS and SASEGT. The CDR3 loop reads CASSEGARARDF. The CDR3 DNA is TGTGCCAGCAGTGAAGGAGCCAGGGCGCGGGACTTC.

The genes are TRBV11-2 and TRBJ2-7; perhaps TRBD1 as D (7 bases). Germline V gene sequence: CDR1 SGHAT, CDR2 FQNNGV. The germline V and J ends were trimmed by 2 bases and 4 bases, with 18 bases remaining between them. The CDR3 spans 16 residues. DNA of the CDR3: TGTGCCAGCAGCTTACGGCGGGGCAGGGGGATTTACGAGCAGTACTTC. This gives the protein CASSLRRGRGIYEQYF.

The V and J genes are TRBV6-1 and TRBJ1-5; D call uncertain. The CDR3 loop spans 15 amino acids. Germline CDR1 and CDR2: MNHNS and SASEGT. With 1 base removed from V and 3 bases from J, the gap between germline ends came to 10 bases. CDR3 coding DNA: TGTGCCAGCAGTGAAGAGGGAGGATTCAATCAGCCCCAGCATTTT. Protein: CASSEEGGFNQPQHF.

This clone was counted a few times. The chain is built from TRBV5-4 and TRBJ2-2; TRBD2 matches 12 bases. This CDR3 comprises 16 residues. Germline V gene data show CDR1 as SGHNT and CDR2 as YYREEE (reference sequence). The J segment lost 5 bases and the V segment lost 5 bases, leaving 7 bases of the junction unmatched. The CDR3 DNA follows: TGTGCCAGCAGAACCACTAGCGGGGGGCGTACCGGGGAGCTGTTTTTT. Translation gives CASRTTSGGRTGELFF.

The chain employs TRBV28 and TRBJ2-3; the D is unclear. This CDR3 is 13 amino acids long. CDR1 and CDR2 (germline): MDHEN, SYDVKM. Trimming removed 4 bases at V and 6 bases at J, with 11 bases between. The CDR3 protein is CASSSPSTDTQYF. Here the CDR3 DNA reads TGTGCCAGCAGTTCCCCCTCTACGGATACGCAGTATTTT.

This sequence joins TRBV7-2 and TRBJ1-2; TRBD1 matches at 10 bases. The CDR3 loop spans 15 amino acids. CDR1 is SGHTA and CDR2 is FQGNSA in the germline V gene. V was clipped by 2 bases and J by 5 bases; unmatched bases: 5. The CDR3 sequence is CASSLTLGQGYGYTF. CDR3 coding DNA: TGTGCCAGCAGCTTAACGTTGGGACAGGGGTATGGCTACACCTTC.

This sequence joins TRBV29-1 and TRBJ2-5; a possible D gene is TRBD1 (6 bases). The end of the DNA aligns better with TRBJ2-7, so the J call may be wrong. From germline, CDR1 is SQVTM and CDR2 ANQGSEA. The CDR3 covers 12 residues. The CDR3 DNA sequence: TGCAGCGTTGAAACGGACAGTCGCGAGCAGTACTTC. Its protein product is CSVETDSREQYF.

The rearrangement uses TRBV10-3 and TRBJ1-1, with D unresolved. From germline, CDR1 is ENHRY and CDR2 SYGVKD. This CDR3 is 13 amino acids long. V lost 0 bases and J 3 bases, leaving 5 bases between the germline ends. The CDR3 protein is CAISESEDTEAFF. Here the CDR3 DNA reads TGTGCCATCAGTGAGTCGGAGGACACTGAAGCTTTCTTT.

V is TRBV7-3 and J is TRBJ1-1; possible D gene TRBD1, 5 bases. The germline gives CDR1 SGHTA, CDR2 FQGTGA. CDR3 size: 16 residues. Trimming stripped 5 bases from V and 0 bases from J, with 16 bases between. The DNA of the CDR3 is TGTGCCAGCAGCCCACAAGGGGTAACTATGAACACTGAAGCTTTCTTT. Translating it yields CASSPQGVTMNTEAFF.

A few counts support this clone. This chain connects TRBV19 to TRBJ2-7; a weak D match, TRBD1 (6 bases). V was trimmed by 3 bases and J by 3 bases, leaving 15 bases between them. The CDR3 loop spans 15 amino acids. Germline V CDR1 and CDR2: LNHDA, SQIVND (reference sequence). The CDR3 DNA reads as TGTGCCAGTAGTATGCGCCGGGACAATGACTACGAGCAGTACTTC. Translation gives CASSMRRDNDYEQYF.

The chain combines TRBV19 with TRBJ1-4; perhaps TRBD1 as D (5 bases). The CDR3 runs to 14 residues. The V end lost 1 base, the J end lost 4 bases, and 7 bases lay between the germline ends. From germline, CDR1 is LNHDA and CDR2 SQIVND (reference sequence). The CDR3 reads CASSIGQSNEKLFF. The CDR3 coding sequence is TGTGCCAGTAGTATAGGACAGAGTAATGAAAAACTGTTTTTT.

This clone came up once. The rearrangement joins TRBV6-5 to TRBJ2-7; D gene uncertain. V dropped 2 bases and J dropped 3 bases, with 14 bases sitting between them. Germline loops: CDR1 MNHEY, CDR2 SVGAGI. The CDR3 totals 15 residues. DNA for the CDR3: TGTGCCAGCAGTTACACGTCCGAGAAATTCTACGAGCAGTACTTC. It specifies CASSYTSEKFYEQYF.

The rearrangement joins TRBV10-2 to TRBJ1-2; 9 nucleotides agree with TRBD1. CDR1 and CDR2 from the germline V gene are WSHSY and SAAADI. Trimming took 0 bases from V and 6 from J; bases not matched to a gene: 11. The CDR3 loop spans 17 amino acids. This CDR3 is CASSESGTGRVRNGYTF. CDR3 bases: TGCGCCAGCAGTGAGTCGGGGACAGGGAGGGTCCGGAATGGCTACACCTTC.

The chain's CDR3 is CASSWTRADTQYF. The CDR3 DNA reads TGCGCCAGCAGCTGGACTAGAGCAGATACGCAGTATTTT. V usage is TRBV5-1 and J usage is TRBJ2-3, with TRBD2 matching 7 bases. The ends lost 3 bases at V and 4 bases at J; junction bases unmatched: 2. This CDR3 is 13 amino acids long. Germline assignment: CDR1 SGHRS and CDR2 YFSETQ.

The chain has TRBV5-4 and TRBJ2-5, with TRBD1 as a possible D gene (6 bases). The DNA end lines up better with TRBJ2-7; the J call may be wrong. The germline gives CDR1 SGHNT, CDR2 YYREEE (reference sequence). The CDR3 is 13 residues long. CDR3 in DNA: TGTGCCAGCAACCAAGGACAGTCCGGCGAGCAGTACTTC. It codes for CASNQGQSGEQYF.

The chain is built from TRBV29-1 and TRBJ1-2; D is perhaps TRBD1 (5 bases). This CDR3 contains 13 residues. Germline V gene data show CDR1 as SQVTM and CDR2 as ANQGSEA. Trimming took 7 bases from V and 8 from J, leaving 20 bases between them. The CDR3 nucleotides are TGCAGCGCCGCTCCTGGGACGGACATGGGCTACACCTTC. Residues: CSAAPGTDMGYTF.

The V call is TRBV9, the J call TRBJ1-2, with D possibly TRBD1 on 6 matching bases. The germline gives CDR1 SGDLS, CDR2 YYNGEE. The CDR3 has 13 amino acids. Trimming took off 4 bases at V and 8 bases at J, with 15 bases between the two ends. CDR3: CASSPRWGGGYTF. The CDR3, as DNA: TGTGCCAGCAGCCCCCGGTGGGGGGGCGGCTACACCTTC.

The chain has TRBV5-1 and TRBJ1-5, with no clear D. The CDR3 has 14 residues. Germline V gives CDR1 SGHRS, CDR2 YFSETQ. V lost 0 bases and J 3 bases, leaving 7 bases between the germline ends. Here the CDR3 reads CASSLGGINQPQHF. In DNA form, the CDR3 reads TGCGCCAGCAGCTTGGGGGGTATCAATCAGCCCCAGCATTTT.

The chain has TRBV7-2 and TRBJ2-3; 11 nucleotides align to TRBD2. Germline CDR1 reads SGHTA; CDR2 reads FQGNSA. The CDR3 runs 17 residues. Trimming removed 1 base from V and 8 bases from J; junction bases left unmatched: 11. In nucleotides, the CDR3 is TGTGCCAGCAGCTTAGATGGTAGCGGGGGGGCCGCGGCTACGCAGTATTTT. It yields the protein CASSLDGSGGAAATQYF.

The chain carries TRBV19 and TRBJ1-2, with D perhaps TRBD1 (5 bases). Trimming cost V 7 bases and J 0 bases, with 12 bases left between them. The V gene's germline CDR1 is LNHDA and CDR2 SQIVND (reference sequence). This CDR3 has 14 residues. The CDR3 coding sequence is TGTGCCAGTATGGGACTCCGCACTAACTATGGCTACACCTTC. Residues: CASMGLRTNYGYTF.

V and J are TRBV6-5 and TRBJ1-4; D ambiguous. CDR1 MNHEY and CDR2 SVGAGI come from the germline V gene. This CDR3 has 15 amino acids. Trimming took off 5 bases at V and 8 bases at J, with 18 bases between the two ends. The chain's CDR3 is CASSPTPGRGEKLFF. The CDR3 DNA reads TGTGCCAGCAGTCCGACTCCGGGCCGCGGGGAAAAACTGTTTTTT.

The chain combines TRBV5-1 with TRBJ1-6, with 10 bases fitting TRBD1. Germline V gene data show CDR1 as SGHRS and CDR2 as YFSETQ. The CDR3 runs 13 residues. J lost 10 bases, V lost 7 bases, and 5 bases had no gene match. The CDR3 region is CASGTGEVSPLHF. CDR3 coding DNA: TGCGCCAGCGGGACAGGGGAGGTATCACCCCTCCACTTT.

The V call is TRBV7-9, the J call TRBJ1-2, with D possibly matching TRBD1 (6 bases). V was clipped by 5 bases and J by 7 bases, with 14 bases between them. This CDR3 has 13 amino acids. Germline V gives CDR1 SEHNR, CDR2 FQNEAQ (reference sequence). The CDR3 region has the DNA TGTGCCAGCAGCCCAGGGGAGAGGTTTGGCTACACCTTC. Translating gives CASSPGERFGYTF. The whole variable domain, filled in from reference TRBV7-9 and TRBJ1-2, reads DTGVSQNPRHKITKRGQNVTFRCDPISEHNRLYWYRQTLGQGPEFLTYFQNEAQLEKSRLLSDRFSAERPKGSFSTLEIQRTEQGDSAMYLCASSPGERFGYTFGSGTRLTVV.